Detailed here is one T cell receptor (beta chain). The antigen is unknown. This record belongs to a study of CD8 T cells in ankylosing spondylitis. The study's findings and limits: The disease-linked clones had a CD8+ phenotype and low blood frequencies. A number of the motif variants had already been described in reactive arthritis synovial fluid and blood. Significant enrichment of disease-linked clones was reported in matched ankylosing spondylitis synovial fluid.

Researchers built TCR beta libraries using quantitative 5'-RACE with molecular barcodes. TCRdb reprocessed the 5' RACE reads via MiXCR and lists one record per CDR3 protein. The table lists around 250,000 distinct CDR3 sequences, 15% to 20% of them singletons. V shed 1 base and J shed 1 base, with 7 bases lying between them. Per germline, CDR1 MNHEY and CDR2 SVGAGI. There are 14 residues in the CDR3. Sequences were obtained from blood, either unsorted or a sorted T cell fraction (not recorded which). This TCR was recovered from a male donor with ankylosing spondylitis or in good health (not recorded which). This chain joins TRBV6-5 and TRBJ2-5; D tentatively reads TRBD1 or TRBD2 (5 bases each). The DNA of the CDR3 is TGTGCCAGCAGTTACTACGGGGCCCAAGAGACCCAGTACTTC. It yields the protein CASSYYGAQETQYF.